This T cell receptor beta chain was captured by sequencing in a study of cytomegalovirus exposure and HLA in healthy donors. Primers included in the PCR were 60 Vbeta and 13 Jbeta primers. Profiling relied on immunoSEQ multiplex PCR, and the TCRdb table lists in-frame clones only, not all of them. The table records about 140,000 clones, around 80% of them present only once. The sequenced material came from PBMCs. The source of this sequence is a man aged 18 to 30 in good health and CMV-seropositive.

The CDR3 is CASSESWLNSYEQYF. The CDR3 region has the DNA TGTGCCAGCAGTGAATCATGGCTGAACTCCTACGAGCAGTACTTC. The chain employs TRBV6-1 and TRBJ2-7, with D hard to call. Germline V gene lookup returns CDR1 MNHNS and CDR2 SASEGT. V was pared by 2 bases and J by 0 bases, with 11 bases between. This CDR3 has 15 residues.